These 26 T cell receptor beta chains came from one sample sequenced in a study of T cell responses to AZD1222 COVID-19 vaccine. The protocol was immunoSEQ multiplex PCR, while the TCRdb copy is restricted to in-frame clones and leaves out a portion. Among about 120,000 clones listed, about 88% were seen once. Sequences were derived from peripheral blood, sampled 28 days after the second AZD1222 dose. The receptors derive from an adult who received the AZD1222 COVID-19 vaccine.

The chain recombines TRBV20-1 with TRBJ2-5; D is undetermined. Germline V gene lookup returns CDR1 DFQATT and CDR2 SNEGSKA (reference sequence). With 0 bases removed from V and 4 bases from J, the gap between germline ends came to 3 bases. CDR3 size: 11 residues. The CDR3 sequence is CSARDGETQYF. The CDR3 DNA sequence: TGCAGTGCTAGAGATGGAGAGACCCAGTACTTC.

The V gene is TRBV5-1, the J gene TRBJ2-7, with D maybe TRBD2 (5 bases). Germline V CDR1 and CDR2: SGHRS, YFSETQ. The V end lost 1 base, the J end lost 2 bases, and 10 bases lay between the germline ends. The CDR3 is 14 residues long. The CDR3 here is CASSLSDGTYEQYF. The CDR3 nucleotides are TGCGCCAGCAGCTTGTCCGACGGGACCTACGAGCAGTACTTC.

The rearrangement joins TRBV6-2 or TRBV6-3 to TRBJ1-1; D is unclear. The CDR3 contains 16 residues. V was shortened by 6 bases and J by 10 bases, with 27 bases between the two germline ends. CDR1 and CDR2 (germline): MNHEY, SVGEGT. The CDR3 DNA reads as TGTGCCAGCAGCGCGGACGCCGGCCAGTACCTGGTACGAGCTTTCTTT. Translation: CASSADAGQYLVRAFF.

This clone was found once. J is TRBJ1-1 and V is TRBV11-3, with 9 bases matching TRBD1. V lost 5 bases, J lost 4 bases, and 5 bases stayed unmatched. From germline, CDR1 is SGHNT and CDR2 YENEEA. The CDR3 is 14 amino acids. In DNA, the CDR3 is TGTGCCAGCAGCCCCGGACAGGGGATCACTGAAGCTTTCTTT. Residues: CASSPGQGITEAFF. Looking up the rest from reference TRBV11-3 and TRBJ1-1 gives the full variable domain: EAGVVQSPRYKIIEKKQPVAFWCNPISGHNTLYWYLQNLGQGPELLIRYENEEAVDDSQLPKDRFSAERLKGVDSTLKIQPAELGDSAVYLCASSPGQGITEAFFGQGTRLTVV.

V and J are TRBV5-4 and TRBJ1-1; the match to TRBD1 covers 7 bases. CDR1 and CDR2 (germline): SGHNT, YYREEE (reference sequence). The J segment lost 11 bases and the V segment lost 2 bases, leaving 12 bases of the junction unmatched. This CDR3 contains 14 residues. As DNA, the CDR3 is TGTGCCAGCAGCTTTCAGGGGGTGGGGGGCGAGGCTTTCTTT. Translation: CASSFQGVGGEAFF.

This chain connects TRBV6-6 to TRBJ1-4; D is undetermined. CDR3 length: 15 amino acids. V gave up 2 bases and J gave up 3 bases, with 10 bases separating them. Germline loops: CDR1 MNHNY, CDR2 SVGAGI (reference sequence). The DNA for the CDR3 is TGTGCCAGCAGTTACGGCGGCCGATCTAATGAAAAACTGTTTTTT. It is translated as CASSYGGRSNEKLFF.

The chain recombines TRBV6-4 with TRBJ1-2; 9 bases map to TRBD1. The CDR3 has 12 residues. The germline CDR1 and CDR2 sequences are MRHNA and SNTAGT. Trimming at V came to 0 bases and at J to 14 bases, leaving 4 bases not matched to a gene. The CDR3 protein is CASSDSGTGKTF. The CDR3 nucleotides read TGTGCCAGCAGTGACTCCGGGACAGGGAAAACCTTC.

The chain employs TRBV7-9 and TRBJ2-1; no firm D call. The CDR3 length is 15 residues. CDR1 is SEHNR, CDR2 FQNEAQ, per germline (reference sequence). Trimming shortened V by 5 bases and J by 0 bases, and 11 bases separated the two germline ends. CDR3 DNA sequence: TGTGCCAGCAGCCCCGAGCCTTCCTCCTACAATGAGCAGTTCTTC. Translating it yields CASSPEPSSYNEQFF. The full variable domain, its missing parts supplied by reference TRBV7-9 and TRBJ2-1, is DTGVSQNPRHKITKRGQNVTFRCDPISEHNRLYWYRQTLGQGPEFLTYFQNEAQLEKSRLLSDRFSAERPKGSFSTLEIQRTEQGDSAMYLCASSPEPSSYNEQFFGPGTRLTVL.

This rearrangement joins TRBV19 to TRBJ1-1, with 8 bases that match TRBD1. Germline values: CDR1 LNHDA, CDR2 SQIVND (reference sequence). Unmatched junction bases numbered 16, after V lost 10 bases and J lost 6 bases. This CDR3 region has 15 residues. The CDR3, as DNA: TGTGCCACCTTAGATCGACAGGGGCGAAGGGCTGAAGCTTTCTTT. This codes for CATLDRQGRRAEAFF.

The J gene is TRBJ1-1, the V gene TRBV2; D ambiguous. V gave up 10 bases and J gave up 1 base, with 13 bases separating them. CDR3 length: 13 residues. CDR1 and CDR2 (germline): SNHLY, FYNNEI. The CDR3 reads CANAEATNTEAFF. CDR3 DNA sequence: TGTGCCAACGCGGAAGCTACGAACACTGAAGCTTTCTTT.

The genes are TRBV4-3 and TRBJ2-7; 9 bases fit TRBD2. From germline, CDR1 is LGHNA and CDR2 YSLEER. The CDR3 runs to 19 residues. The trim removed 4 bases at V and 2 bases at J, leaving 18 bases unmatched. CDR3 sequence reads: CASSLFQRSSGATTYEQYF. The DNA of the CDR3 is TGCGCCAGCAGCCTTTTCCAGCGGTCTAGCGGGGCGACCACCTACGAGCAGTACTTC.

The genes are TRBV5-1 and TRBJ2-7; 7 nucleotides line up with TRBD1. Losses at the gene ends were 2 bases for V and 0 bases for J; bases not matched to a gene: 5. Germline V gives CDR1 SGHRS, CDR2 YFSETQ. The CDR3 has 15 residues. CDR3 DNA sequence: TGCGCCAGCAGCTTCCGGACAGGACACTCCTACGAGCAGTACTTC. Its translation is CASSFRTGHSYEQYF.

The CDR3 DNA follows: TGCGCCAGCAGCTTGGATTCGTATGGGATGAACACTGAAGCTTTCTTT. Its translation is CASSLDSYGMNTEAFF. The chain uses TRBV5-1 and TRBJ1-1; no firm D call. V lost 0 bases and J lost 0, with 12 bases in between. Germline V lookup: CDR1 SGHRS, CDR2 YFSETQ. The CDR3 runs to 16 residues.

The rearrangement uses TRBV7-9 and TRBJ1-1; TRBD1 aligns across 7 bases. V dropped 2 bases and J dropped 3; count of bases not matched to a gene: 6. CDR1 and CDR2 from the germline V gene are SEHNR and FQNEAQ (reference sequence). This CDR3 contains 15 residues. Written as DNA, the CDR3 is TGTGCCAGCAGCTTATCCGGGACAGTTTACACTGAAGCTTTCTTT. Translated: CASSLSGTVYTEAFF.

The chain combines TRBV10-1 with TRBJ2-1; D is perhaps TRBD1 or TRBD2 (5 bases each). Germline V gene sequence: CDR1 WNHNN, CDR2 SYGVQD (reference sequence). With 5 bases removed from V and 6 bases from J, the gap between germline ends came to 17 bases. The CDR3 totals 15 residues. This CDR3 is CASSKSKGRINEQFF. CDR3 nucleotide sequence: TGCGCCAGCAGTAAAAGTAAGGGACGGATCAATGAGCAGTTCTTC.

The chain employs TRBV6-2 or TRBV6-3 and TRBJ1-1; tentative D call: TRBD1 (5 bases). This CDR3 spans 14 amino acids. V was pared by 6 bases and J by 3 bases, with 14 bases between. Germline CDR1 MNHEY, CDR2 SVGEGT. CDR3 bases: TGTGCCAGCAGCCTAGGGGTTCGGGACACTGAAGCTTTCTTT. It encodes CASSLGVRDTEAFF.

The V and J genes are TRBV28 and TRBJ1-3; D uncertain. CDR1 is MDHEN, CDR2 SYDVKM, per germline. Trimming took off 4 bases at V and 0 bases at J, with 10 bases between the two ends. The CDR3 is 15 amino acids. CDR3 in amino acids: CASSSSAHSGNTIYF. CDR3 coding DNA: TGTGCCAGCAGTTCGTCCGCGCACTCTGGAAACACCATATATTTT.

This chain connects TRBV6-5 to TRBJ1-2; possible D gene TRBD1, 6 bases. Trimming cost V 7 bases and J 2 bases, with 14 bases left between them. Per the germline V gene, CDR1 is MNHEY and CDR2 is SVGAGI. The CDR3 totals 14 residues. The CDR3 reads CASKSRGANYGYTF. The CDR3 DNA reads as TGTGCCAGCAAATCCAGGGGCGCAAACTATGGCTACACCTTC.

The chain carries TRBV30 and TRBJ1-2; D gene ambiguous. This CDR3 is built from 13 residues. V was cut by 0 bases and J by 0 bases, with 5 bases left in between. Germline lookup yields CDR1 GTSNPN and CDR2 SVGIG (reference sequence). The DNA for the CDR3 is TGTGCCTGGAGTGTATCTGCTAACTATGGCTACACCTTC. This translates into CAWSVSANYGYTF.

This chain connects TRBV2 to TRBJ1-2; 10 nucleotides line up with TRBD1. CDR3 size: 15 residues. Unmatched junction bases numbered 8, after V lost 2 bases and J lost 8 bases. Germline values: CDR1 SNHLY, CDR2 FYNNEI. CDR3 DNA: TGTGCCAGCAGTGAATGGGACAGGGGAGAGGGAGGCTACACCTTC. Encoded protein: CASSEWDRGEGGYTF.

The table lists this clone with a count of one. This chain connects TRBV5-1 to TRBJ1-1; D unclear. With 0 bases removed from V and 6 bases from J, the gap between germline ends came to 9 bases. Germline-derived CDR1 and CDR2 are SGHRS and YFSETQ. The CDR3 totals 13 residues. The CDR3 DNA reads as TGCGCCAGCAGCTTGGGGGGTAGGTCTGAAGCTTTCTTT. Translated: CASSLGGRSEAFF.

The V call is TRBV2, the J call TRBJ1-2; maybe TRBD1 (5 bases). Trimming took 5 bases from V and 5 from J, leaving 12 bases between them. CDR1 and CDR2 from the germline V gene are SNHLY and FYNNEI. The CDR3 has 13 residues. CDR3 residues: CASSLQGGYGYTF. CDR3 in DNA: TGTGCCAGCAGTCTCCAGGGTGGGTATGGCTACACCTTC.

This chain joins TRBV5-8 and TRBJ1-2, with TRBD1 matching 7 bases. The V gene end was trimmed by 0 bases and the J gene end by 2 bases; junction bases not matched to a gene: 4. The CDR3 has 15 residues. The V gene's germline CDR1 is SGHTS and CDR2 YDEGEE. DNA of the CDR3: TGTGCCAGCAGCTTGGAGACAGGGAGAAACTATGGCTACACCTTC. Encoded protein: CASSLETGRNYGYTF.

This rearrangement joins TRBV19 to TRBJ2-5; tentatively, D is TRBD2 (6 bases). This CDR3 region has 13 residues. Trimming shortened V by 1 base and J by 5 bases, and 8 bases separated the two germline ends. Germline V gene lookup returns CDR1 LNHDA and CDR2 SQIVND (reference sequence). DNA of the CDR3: TGTGCCAGTAGTATAGGTAGCGGTGAGACCCAGTACTTC. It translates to CASSIGSGETQYF. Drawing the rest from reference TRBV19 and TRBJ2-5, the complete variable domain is DGGITQSPKYLFRKEGQNVTLSCEQNLNHDAMYWYRQDPGQGLRLIYYSQIVNDFQKGDIAEGYSVSREKKESFPLTVTSAQKNPTAFYLCASSIGSGETQYFGPGTRLLVL.

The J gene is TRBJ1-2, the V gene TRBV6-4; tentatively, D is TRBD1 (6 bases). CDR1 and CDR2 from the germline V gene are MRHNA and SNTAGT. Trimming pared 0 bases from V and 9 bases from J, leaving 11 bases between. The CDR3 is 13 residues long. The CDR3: CASSDSGTRRYTF. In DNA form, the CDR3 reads TGTGCCAGCAGTGACTCTGGGACAAGGCGCTACACCTTC.

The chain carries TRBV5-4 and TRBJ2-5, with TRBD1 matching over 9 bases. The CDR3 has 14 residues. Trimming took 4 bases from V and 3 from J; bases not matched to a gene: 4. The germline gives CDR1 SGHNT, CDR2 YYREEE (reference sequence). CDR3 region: CASSGGQGKETQYF. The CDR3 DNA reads TGTGCCAGCAGCGGGGGACAGGGAAAAGAGACCCAGTACTTC.